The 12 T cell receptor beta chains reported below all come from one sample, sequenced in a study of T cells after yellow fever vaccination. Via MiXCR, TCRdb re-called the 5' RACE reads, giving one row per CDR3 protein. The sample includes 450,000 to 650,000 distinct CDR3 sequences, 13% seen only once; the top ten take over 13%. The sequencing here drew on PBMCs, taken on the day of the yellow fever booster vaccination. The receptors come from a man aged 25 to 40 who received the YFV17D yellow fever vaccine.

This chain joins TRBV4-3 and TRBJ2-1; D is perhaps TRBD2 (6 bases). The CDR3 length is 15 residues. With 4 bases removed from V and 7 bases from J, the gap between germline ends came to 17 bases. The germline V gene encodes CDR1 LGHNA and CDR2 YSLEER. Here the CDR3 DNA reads TGCGCCAGCAGCCCCTCCTTAGGACTACTAAATGAGCAGTTCTTC. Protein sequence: CASSPSLGLLNEQFF.

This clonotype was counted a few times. CDR3 protein: CSASKQGEKLFF. In nucleotides, the CDR3 is TGCAGTGCTAGTAAACAGGGAGAAAAACTGTTTTTT. The chain combines TRBV20-1 with TRBJ1-4, with a tentative D call TRBD1 (6 bases). Trimming stripped 3 bases from V and 8 bases from J, with 10 bases between. The CDR3 is 12 amino acids. The germline gives CDR1 DFQATT, CDR2 SNEGSKA (reference sequence).

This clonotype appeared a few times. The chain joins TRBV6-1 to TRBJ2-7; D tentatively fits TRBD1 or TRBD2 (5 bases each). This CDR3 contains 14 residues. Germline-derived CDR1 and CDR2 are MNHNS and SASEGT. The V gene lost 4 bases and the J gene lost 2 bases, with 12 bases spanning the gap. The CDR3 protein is CASSAGTETYEQYF. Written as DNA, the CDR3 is TGTGCCAGCAGTGCCGGGACGGAAACCTACGAGCAGTACTTC.

CDR3 loop: CASSRTGARETQYF. The CDR3 DNA sequence: TGTGCCAGCAGCCGAACAGGGGCTAGGGAGACCCAGTACTTC. The V call is TRBV5-4, the J call TRBJ2-5; 7 bases are shared with TRBD1. The length of the CDR3 is 14 residues. CDR1 and CDR2 from the germline V gene are SGHNT and YYREEE (reference sequence). The V and J ends lost 4 bases and 5 bases, in that order; junction bases with no gene match: 8. Together with reference TRBV5-4 and TRBJ2-5, the CDR3 gives the full variable domain: ETGVTQSPTHLIKTRGQQVTLRCSSQSGHNTVSWYQQALGQGPQFIFQYYREEENGRGNFPPRFSGLQFPNYSSELNVNALELDDSALYLCASSRTGARETQYFGPGTRLLVL.

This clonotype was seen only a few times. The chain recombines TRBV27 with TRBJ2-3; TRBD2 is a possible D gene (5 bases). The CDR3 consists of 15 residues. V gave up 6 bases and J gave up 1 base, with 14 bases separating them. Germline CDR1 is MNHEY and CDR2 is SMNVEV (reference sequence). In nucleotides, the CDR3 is TGTGCCAGCAGCCTCGGGGTGAGAGGCACAGATACGCAGTATTTT. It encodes CASSLGVRGTDTQYF.

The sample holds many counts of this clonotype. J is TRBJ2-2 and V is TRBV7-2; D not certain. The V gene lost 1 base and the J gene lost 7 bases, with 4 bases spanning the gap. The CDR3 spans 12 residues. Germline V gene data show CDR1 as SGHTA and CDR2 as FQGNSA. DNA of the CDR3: TGTGCCAGCAGCTTAGAGGTCGGGGAGCTGTTTTTT. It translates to CASSLEVGELFF.

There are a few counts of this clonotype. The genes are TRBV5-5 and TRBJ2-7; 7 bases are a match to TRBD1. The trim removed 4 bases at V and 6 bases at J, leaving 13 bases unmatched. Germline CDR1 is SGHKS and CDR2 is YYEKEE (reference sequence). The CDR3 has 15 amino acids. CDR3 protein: CASSLDRVGLGEQYF. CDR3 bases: TGTGCCAGCAGCCTCGACAGGGTCGGGCTCGGCGAGCAGTACTTC.

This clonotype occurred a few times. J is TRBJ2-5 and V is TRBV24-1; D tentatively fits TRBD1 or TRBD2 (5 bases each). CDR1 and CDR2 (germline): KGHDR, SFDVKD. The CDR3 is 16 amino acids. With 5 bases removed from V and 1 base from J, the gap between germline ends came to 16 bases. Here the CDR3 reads CATSAVGRGSQETQYF. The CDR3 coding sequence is TGTGCCACCAGTGCCGTGGGACGGGGCAGCCAAGAGACCCAGTACTTC.

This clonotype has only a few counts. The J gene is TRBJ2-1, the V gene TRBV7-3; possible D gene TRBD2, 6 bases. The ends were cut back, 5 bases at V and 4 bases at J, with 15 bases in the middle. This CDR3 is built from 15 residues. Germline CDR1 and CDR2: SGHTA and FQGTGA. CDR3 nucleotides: TGTGCCAGCAGCCGCGGAGGGATAGGTTACAATGAGCAGTTCTTC. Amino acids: CASSRGGIGYNEQFF.

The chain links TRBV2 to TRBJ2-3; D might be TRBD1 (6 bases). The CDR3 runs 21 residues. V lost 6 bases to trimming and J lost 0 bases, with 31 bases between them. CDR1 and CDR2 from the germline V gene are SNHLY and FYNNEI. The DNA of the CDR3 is TGTGCCAGCAGCGTAAGAGGACAGATGATATTTGAGATTACTAGCACAGATACGCAGTATTTT. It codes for CASSVRGQMIFEITSTDTQYF.

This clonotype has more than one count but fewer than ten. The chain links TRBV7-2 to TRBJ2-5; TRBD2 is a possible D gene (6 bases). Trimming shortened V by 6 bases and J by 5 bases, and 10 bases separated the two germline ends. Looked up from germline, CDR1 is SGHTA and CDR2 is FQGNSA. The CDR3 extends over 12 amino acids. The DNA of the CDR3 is TGTGCCAGCAGGGTGGCGGGGGAGACCCAGTACTTC. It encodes CASRVAGETQYF.

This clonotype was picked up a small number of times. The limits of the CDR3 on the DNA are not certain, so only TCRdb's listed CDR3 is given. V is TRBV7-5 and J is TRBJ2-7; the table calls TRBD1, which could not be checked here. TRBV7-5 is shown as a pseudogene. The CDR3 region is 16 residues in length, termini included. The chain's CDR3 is CISVPYTGGGSYEQYF.